This paragraph reports one T cell receptor (beta chain). Its antigen is still unknown. This CDR3 comprises 15 residues. V lost 5 bases and J 4 bases, leaving 17 bases between the germline ends. CDR1 SNHLY and CDR2 FYNNEI come from the germline V gene. The authors drew about 9.5 milliliters of peripheral blood from each donor. The data were taken from a study of blood T cells in healthy people across ages. Study observations and caveats: There were more naive CD4+ cells and higher diversity in long-lived donors than in aged donors.

A second PCR of 7 to 11 cycles used a sample-barcoded 5' primer and a J-beta primer mix. The authors tagged each cDNA molecule using a template-switch adaptor with 12 random nucleotides. TCRdb ran MiXCR on the 5' RACE reads and lists one entry per CDR3 protein. In the table there are approximately 940,000 distinct CDR3 sequences, around 46% of which are singletons. This sequence originates from a young man in good health. This chain links TRBV2 with TRBJ1-2; weak D call: TRBD1 (5 bases). Sequenced material: blood. In DNA, the CDR3 is TGTGCCAGCAGTAACGGGATTGGGGGGGTCTATGGCTACACCTTC. Protein product: CASSNGIGGVYGYTF.